This TCR beta chain was captured by sequencing in a study of shared clonotypes between healthy human individuals. This clone was seen a few times. The J segment lost 4 bases and the V segment lost 6 bases, leaving 4 bases of the junction unmatched. The CDR3 is made up of 14 amino acids. From germline, CDR1 is PRHDT and CDR2 FYEKMQ (reference sequence). Assay runs were performed at deep level. Several immunoSEQ 96-well plates shared each subset's DNA, each plate a replicate. Data came from immunoSEQ multiplex PCR; TCRdb stores just in-frame clones and leaves some out. The table includes 150,000 to 200,000 clones, 90% to 95% detected once. A CD45RA+ naive subset and a CD45RA-negative memory subset were split from CD4+ cells.

The chain couples TRBV13 to TRBJ2-7; 12 bases map to TRBD2. This TCR came from a woman aged 30 to 39 in good health. The sample consisted of naive CD4+ T cells sorted from blood. Subset in this sample: CD45RA+ positively selected. The CDR3 bases are TGTGCCAGCAGGGAGACTAGCGGGAGTTACGAGCAGTACTTC. Its protein product is CASRETSGSYEQYF.